This is a list of T cell receptor beta chains from one sample in a study of cytomegalovirus exposure and HLA in healthy donors. Sequenced by immunoSEQ multiplex PCR; TCRdb stores in-frame clones only, minus some. The data contain around 140,000 clones, 75% of them seen just once; the ten biggest clones take up about 6.4%. Sequences were obtained from PBMCs. The source is a man aged 25 to 40 in good health and CMV-seronegative. Each CDR3 is given without its conserved first and last residue. Fields, in order: V gene, J gene, CDR3 protein.

TRBV30	TRBJ1-4	AWSPGQWGNEKLF
TRBV19	TRBJ1-6	ASLAQAGSPLH
TRBV6-5	TRBJ2-7	ASHTPGQGLYEQY
TRBV5-1	TRBJ2-1	ASSFIPGQGGGVDYNEQF
TRBV5-1	TRBJ2-7	ASSFSAGTYEQY
TRBV18	TRBJ2-5	ASSLPGTGQETQY
TRBV27	TRBJ1-1	ASSLVLNTEAF
TRBV30	TRBJ1-6	AWSEGLLNSPLH
TRBV6-7	TRBJ2-7	ASTQDIPSSYEQY
TRBV9	TRBJ2-1	ASSVGTSGVYNEQF
TRBV2	TRBJ1-5	ASSEVNNQPQH
TRBV19	TRBJ2-7	ASSISGYEQY
TRBV5-5	TRBJ2-2	ASTKSRDRGRELF
TRBV11-2	TRBJ2-1	ASSLGQGNLNEQF
TRBV7-8	TRBJ2-7	ASSLGTSGTYEQY
TRBV7-9	TRBJ1-3	ASSEQGWEGNTIY